These 25 T cell receptor beta chains share one sample of origin, sequenced in a study of blood T cell repertoires in COVID-19. Sequencing was performed with immunoSEQ multiplex PCR; in TCRdb, only in-frame clones are kept and a portion is missing. The data hold tens of thousands of clones, with roughly 84% observed a single time. The specimen sequenced was peripheral blood. These TCRs come from a man aged 70-80 years with acute or convalescent COVID-19.

The V and J genes are TRBV14 and TRBJ1-4; 10 bases are shared with TRBD1. CDR3 length: 15 residues. Germline values: CDR1 SGHDN, CDR2 FVKESK. The V and J ends lost 5 bases and 8 bases, in that order; junction bases with no gene match: 8. The DNA for the CDR3 is TGTGCCAGCAGCGCGCGACAGGGGGCGCGAGAAAAACTGTTTTTT. This sequence encodes CASSARQGAREKLFF. Filled out from reference TRBV14 and TRBJ1-4, the complete variable domain reads EAGVTQFPSHSVIEKGQTVTLRCDPISGHDNLYWYRRVMGKEIKFLLHFVKESKQDESGMPNNRFLAERTGGTYSTLKVQPAELEDSGVYFCASSARQGAREKLFFGSGTQLSVL.

This clone showed up just a few times. The gene calls are TRBV10-3 and TRBJ2-7; D gene unclear. This CDR3 is built from 12 residues. Trimming cost V 8 bases and J 2 bases, with 10 bases left between them. Germline V lookup: CDR1 ENHRY, CDR2 SYGVKD. CDR3: CAIRDTPYEQYF. DNA for the CDR3: TGTGCCATCCGAGACACACCCTACGAGCAGTACTTC.

J is TRBJ2-2 and V is TRBV6-4; 12 nucleotides agree with TRBD2. The germline gives CDR1 MRHNA, CDR2 SNTAGT. V gave up 3 bases and J gave up 6 bases; unmatched junction bases: 5. This CDR3 comprises 16 residues. The CDR3 is CASSERLAGASGELFF. CDR3 nucleotide sequence: TGTGCCAGCAGTGAAAGACTAGCGGGAGCATCCGGGGAGCTGTTTTTT.

This chain uses TRBV5-1 with TRBJ2-2, with TRBD2 matching 9 bases. The J segment lost 6 bases and the V segment lost 3 bases, leaving 3 bases of the junction unmatched. The CDR3 is 14 amino acids. Germline lookup yields CDR1 SGHRS and CDR2 YFSETQ. The chain's CDR3 is CASSSSGNAGELFF. CDR3 coding DNA: TGCGCCAGCAGCTCTAGCGGGAATGCCGGGGAGCTGTTTTTT.

The genes are TRBV6-5 and TRBJ2-1; 9 bases line up with TRBD1. The germline V gene has CDR1 MNHEY and CDR2 SVGAGI. Unmatched junction bases numbered 12, after V lost 6 bases and J lost 9 bases. There are 15 residues in the CDR3. The CDR3 spells CASRRRTGVEPEQFF. The CDR3 nucleotides are TGTGCCAGCAGGAGAAGGACAGGGGTAGAACCTGAGCAGTTCTTC.

This clone was counted once. Other DNA sequences in the same sample also yield this CDR3. This rearrangement joins TRBV7-2 to TRBJ2-5; D gene unclear. Trimming removed 1 base from V and 3 bases from J, with 6 bases in between. Germline CDR1 is SGHTA and CDR2 is FQGNSA. The CDR3 consists of 13 residues. The CDR3 spells CASSLVPKETQYF. The DNA for the CDR3 is TGTGCCAGCAGCTTAGTTCCAAAAGAGACCCAGTACTTC.

The rearrangement joins TRBV28 to TRBJ1-2; 8 bases align to TRBD1. This CDR3 region has 18 residues. With 6 bases clipped from V and 1 base from J, the junction kept 16 bases outside the gene matches. CDR1 is MDHEN and CDR2 is SYDVKM in the germline V gene. CDR3 bases: TGTGCCAGCAGCTCCAACGGGGCAGGGGGCCTTTTTAACTATGGCTACACCTTC. Encoded protein: CASSSNGAGGLFNYGYTF.

This clone has a handful of counts. The rearrangement uses TRBV10-3 and TRBJ2-1, with a possible D match to TRBD1 (6 bases). Germline CDR1 reads ENHRY; CDR2 reads SYGVKD. V was clipped by 4 bases and J by 2 bases, with 12 bases between them. The CDR3 runs 15 residues. CDR3 region: CAISGETGAYNEQFF. CDR3 nucleotide sequence: TGTGCCATCAGTGGGGAGACAGGAGCCTACAATGAGCAGTTCTTC.

The chain couples TRBV6-1 to TRBJ2-6; possibly TRBD2 for D (5 bases). The CDR3 extends over 16 amino acids. CDR1 and CDR2 (germline): MNHNS, SASEGT. V was clipped by 0 bases and J by 2 bases, with 8 bases between them. CDR3 residues: CASSEAKGAGANVLTF. CDR3 sequence (DNA): TGTGCCAGCAGTGAAGCGAAGGGAGCTGGGGCCAACGTCCTGACTTTC.

This chain uses TRBV4-3 with TRBJ1-1; tentative D call: TRBD1 (5 bases). The CDR3 sequence is 15 residues long. The germline V and J ends were trimmed by 0 bases and 0 bases, with 8 bases remaining between them. Looked up from germline, CDR1 is LGHNA and CDR2 is YSLEER. The CDR3 protein is CASSQDDRMNTEAFF. In nucleotides, the CDR3 is TGCGCCAGCAGCCAAGACGACAGAATGAACACTGAAGCTTTCTTT.

This clone was picked up one time. V and J are TRBV10-3 and TRBJ2-7; a possible D gene is TRBD2 (5 bases). The V end lost 2 bases, the J end lost 2 bases, and 10 bases lay between the germline ends. The CDR3 is 14 amino acids. Germline V CDR1 and CDR2: ENHRY, SYGVKD. The CDR3 reads CAISEQDGTYEQYF. The DNA of the CDR3 is TGTGCCATCAGTGAGCAGGACGGGACCTACGAGCAGTACTTC.

This clone was observed once. The CDR3 coding sequence is TGTGCCAGCGTTTCCGATCGACTAGCGGGAGACAATGAGCAGTTCTTC. Translated, it gives CASVSDRLAGDNEQFF. The chain links TRBV3-1 (or the pseudogene TRBV3-2) to TRBJ2-1; 12 bases match TRBD2. The length of the CDR3 is 16 residues. J lost 5 bases, V lost 8 bases, and 10 bases had no gene match. From germline, CDR1 is LGHDT and CDR2 YNNKEL (reference sequence).

This chain connects TRBV29-1 to TRBJ2-7; possible D gene TRBD2, 6 bases. Germline assignment: CDR1 SQVTM and CDR2 ANQGSEA. The ends were cut back, 6 bases at V and 0 bases at J, with 15 bases in the middle. CDR3 size: 14 residues. The CDR3, as DNA: TGCAGCGTCGTAAAGCGGGCTGCCTCCTACGAGCAGTACTTC. Amino acid sequence: CSVVKRAASYEQYF.

The CDR3 coding sequence is TGTGCCAGCAGCTTCCCCACCGGAGGCTCTGGAAACACCATATATTTT. Its translation is CASSFPTGGSGNTIYF. This rearrangement joins TRBV7-8 to TRBJ1-3; D is uncertain. CDR1 is SGHVS and CDR2 is FQNEAQ in the germline V gene. Trimming removed 3 bases from V and 0 bases from J, with 12 bases in between. The CDR3 is made up of 16 amino acids.

This chain joins TRBV9 and TRBJ2-7; 9 bases line up with TRBD1. Germline V CDR1 and CDR2: SGDLS, YYNGEE. The CDR3 sequence is 14 residues long. V shed 0 bases, J shed 7 bases, and the junction held 5 bases outside the gene matches. The CDR3 DNA follows: TGTGCCAGCAGCGTAGAGGACAGGGGAAGGGAGCAGTACTTC. This encodes CASSVEDRGREQYF.

V and J are TRBV6-5 and TRBJ2-7, with TRBD1 identical over 7 bases. Germline V gene lookup returns CDR1 MNHEY and CDR2 SVGAGI. Trimming at V came to 6 bases and at J to 13 bases, leaving 9 bases not matched to a gene. This CDR3 is built from 11 residues. The chain's CDR3 is CASSSGTVFYF. CDR3 nucleotide sequence: TGTGCCAGCAGCTCCGGGACAGTATTTTACTTC.

The chain is built from TRBV4-2 and TRBJ2-1; D may be TRBD1 (6 bases). This CDR3 comprises 14 residues. The V end lost 3 bases, the J end lost 10 bases, and 16 bases lay between the germline ends. CDR1 and CDR2 (germline): LGHNA, YNFKEQ. In DNA, the CDR3 is TGTGCCAGCAGCCAGCCTGGGACACCCACAGAGCAGTTCTTC. Translation: CASSQPGTPTEQFF.

The V and J genes are TRBV11-2 and TRBJ1-1, with 7 bases matching TRBD1. Germline-derived CDR1 and CDR2 are SGHAT and FQNNGV. The CDR3 length is 15 residues. The J segment lost 1 base and the V segment lost 1 base, leaving 3 bases of the junction unmatched. The CDR3 bases are TGTGCCAGCAGCTTAGTCAGGGGGGCGAACACTGAAGCTTTCTTT. Residues: CASSLVRGANTEAFF.

V is TRBV18 and J is TRBJ2-2; D unclear. CDR1 is KGHSH, CDR2 LQKENI, per germline. The germline V and J ends were trimmed by 3 bases and 7 bases, with 6 bases remaining between them. This CDR3 spans 12 amino acids. This chain's CDR3 is CASSPLGGELFF. The CDR3 DNA reads as TGTGCCAGCTCACCGCTCGGCGGGGAGCTGTTTTTT. Full variable domain (missing parts from reference TRBV18 and TRBJ2-2): NAGVMQNPRHLVRRRGQEARLRCSPMKGHSHVYWYRQLPEEGLKFMVYLQKENIIDESGMPKERFSAEFPKEGPSILRIQQVVRGDSAAYFCASSPLGGELFFGEGSRLTVL.

The rearrangement joins TRBV6-5 to TRBJ1-2; no clear D. The CDR3 runs to 12 residues. Germline V gene sequence: CDR1 MNHEY, CDR2 SVGAGI. V dropped 6 bases and J dropped 4 bases, with 9 bases sitting between them. The CDR3 nucleotides read TGTGCCAGCAGGGTGGGCCCCTATGGCTACACCTTC. Translating gives CASRVGPYGYTF.

The chain is built from TRBV4-3 and TRBJ1-1, with TRBD1 as a possible D gene (5 bases). The CDR3 consists of 16 residues. Germline V gives CDR1 LGHNA, CDR2 YSLEER. Trimming removed 4 bases at V and 4 bases at J, with 19 bases between. The CDR3 is CASSLTQGPGGTEAFF. The CDR3 DNA reads TGCGCCAGCAGCCTTACCCAGGGCCCGGGGGGCACTGAAGCTTTCTTT.

The chain carries TRBV6-2 or TRBV6-3 and TRBJ1-1, with 9 bases aligning to TRBD1. This CDR3 region has 16 residues. Germline CDR1 and CDR2: MNHEY and SVGEGT. V was pared by 5 bases and J by 1 base, with 8 bases of the junction left unmatched. The CDR3 DNA is TGTGCCAGCAGTAGCCGACCGGGACAGGGGAACACTGAAGCTTTCTTT. Translated, it gives CASSSRPGQGNTEAFF.

This sequence joins TRBV29-1 and TRBJ2-6, with D tentatively TRBD1 (5 bases). Trimming took off 7 bases at V and 1 base at J, with 14 bases between the two ends. The CDR3 has 15 amino acids. CDR1 is SQVTM, CDR2 ANQGSEA, per germline. The CDR3 loop reads CSAQGVGSGANVLTF. CDR3 in DNA: TGCAGCGCCCAGGGTGTAGGTTCTGGGGCCAACGTCCTGACTTTC.

The chain is built from TRBV4-3 and TRBJ1-4; 8 positions match TRBD1. Germline values: CDR1 LGHNA, CDR2 YSLEER. CDR3 length: 15 residues. V lost 0 bases and J lost 5; bases outside the gene matches: 2. CDR3 DNA: TGCGCCAGCAGCCAAGACCGACAGGGGAATGAAAAACTGTTTTTT. Protein sequence: CASSQDRQGNEKLFF.

This clone was seen more than once but under ten times. The chain is built from TRBV10-3 and TRBJ2-1; TRBD1 might be the D (8 bases). Germline loops: CDR1 ENHRY, CDR2 SYGVKD. The V gene lost 4 bases and the J gene lost 13 bases, with 23 bases spanning the gap. The CDR3 spans 15 residues. In nucleotides, the CDR3 is TGTGCCATCAGTGCGGGGGGACAGGCTATACCGGGCCAGTTCTTC. This translates into CAISAGGQAIPGQFF.